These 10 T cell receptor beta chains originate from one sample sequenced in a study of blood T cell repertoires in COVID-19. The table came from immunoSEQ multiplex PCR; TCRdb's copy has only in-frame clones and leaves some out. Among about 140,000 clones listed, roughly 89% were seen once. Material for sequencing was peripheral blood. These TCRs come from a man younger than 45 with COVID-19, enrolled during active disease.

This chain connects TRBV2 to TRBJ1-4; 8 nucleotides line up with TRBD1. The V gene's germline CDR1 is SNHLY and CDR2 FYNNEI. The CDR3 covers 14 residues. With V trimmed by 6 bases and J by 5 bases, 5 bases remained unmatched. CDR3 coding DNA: TGTGCCAGCAGCGGCGACAGGGGCAATGAAAAACTGTTTTTT. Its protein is CASSGDRGNEKLFF.

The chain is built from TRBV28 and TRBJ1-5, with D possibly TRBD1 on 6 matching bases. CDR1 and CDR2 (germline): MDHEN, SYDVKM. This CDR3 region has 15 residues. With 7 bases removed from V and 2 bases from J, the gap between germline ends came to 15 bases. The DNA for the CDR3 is TGTGCCAGCACCCACCCCTCAGGGGGCAATCAGCCCCAGCATTTT. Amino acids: CASTHPSGGNQPQHF.

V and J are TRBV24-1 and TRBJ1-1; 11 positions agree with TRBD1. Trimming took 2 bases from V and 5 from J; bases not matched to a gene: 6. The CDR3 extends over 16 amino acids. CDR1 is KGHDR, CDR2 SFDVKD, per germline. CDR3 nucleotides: TGTGCCACCAGTGATTCTGGACAGGGGGCAGGTACTGAAGCTTTCTTT. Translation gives CATSDSGQGAGTEAFF.

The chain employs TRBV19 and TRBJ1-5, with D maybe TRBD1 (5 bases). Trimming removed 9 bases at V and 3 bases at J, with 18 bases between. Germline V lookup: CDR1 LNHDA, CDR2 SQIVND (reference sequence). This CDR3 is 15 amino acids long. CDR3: CASWAGNSANQPQHF. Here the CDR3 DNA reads TGTGCCAGCTGGGCAGGGAACAGCGCCAATCAGCCCCAGCATTTT.

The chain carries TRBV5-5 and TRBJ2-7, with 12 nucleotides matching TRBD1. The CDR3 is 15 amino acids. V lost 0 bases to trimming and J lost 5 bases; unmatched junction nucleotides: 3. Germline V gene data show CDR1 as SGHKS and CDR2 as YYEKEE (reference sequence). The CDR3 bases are TGTGCCAGCAGCTTGGTGGGGACAGGGGGCCACGAGCAGTACTTC. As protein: CASSLVGTGGHEQYF.

DNA of the CDR3: TGCAGTGCTAGTAACCCGGGGGGACAGCCCCAGCATTTT. Translating gives CSASNPGGQPQHF. The chain recombines TRBV20-1 with TRBJ1-5; D possibly corresponds to TRBD1 (5 bases). The CDR3 is 13 residues long. Germline CDR1 reads DFQATT; CDR2 reads SNEGSKA (reference sequence). V was pared by 3 bases and J by 7 bases, with 13 bases between.

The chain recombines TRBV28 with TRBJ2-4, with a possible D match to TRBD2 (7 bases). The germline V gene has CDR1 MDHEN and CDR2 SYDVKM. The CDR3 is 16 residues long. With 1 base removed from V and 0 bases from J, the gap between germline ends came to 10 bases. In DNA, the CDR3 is TGTGCCAGCAGTTTATCGGGGGGCGCAGCCAAAAACATTCAGTACTTC. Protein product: CASSLSGGAAKNIQYF.

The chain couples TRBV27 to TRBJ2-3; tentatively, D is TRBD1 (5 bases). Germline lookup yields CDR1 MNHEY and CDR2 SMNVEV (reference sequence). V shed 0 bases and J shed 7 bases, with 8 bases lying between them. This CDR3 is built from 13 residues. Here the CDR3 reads CASSLSWTNTQYF. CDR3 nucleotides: TGTGCCAGCAGTTTATCGTGGACAAATACGCAGTATTTT.

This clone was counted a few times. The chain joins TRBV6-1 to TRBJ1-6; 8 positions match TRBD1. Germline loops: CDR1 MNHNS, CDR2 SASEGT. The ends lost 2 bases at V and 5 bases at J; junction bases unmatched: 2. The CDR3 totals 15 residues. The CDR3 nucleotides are TGTGCCAGCAGTGAAATGACAGGGGATAATTCACCCCTCCACTTT. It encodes CASSEMTGDNSPLHF.

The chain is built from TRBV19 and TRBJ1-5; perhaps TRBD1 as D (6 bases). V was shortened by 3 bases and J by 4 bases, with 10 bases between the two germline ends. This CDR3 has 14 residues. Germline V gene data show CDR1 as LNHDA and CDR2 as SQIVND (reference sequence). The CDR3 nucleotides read TGTGCCAGTAGTATGAGAGGGGGAAATCAGCCCCAGCATTTT. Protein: CASSMRGGNQPQHF.